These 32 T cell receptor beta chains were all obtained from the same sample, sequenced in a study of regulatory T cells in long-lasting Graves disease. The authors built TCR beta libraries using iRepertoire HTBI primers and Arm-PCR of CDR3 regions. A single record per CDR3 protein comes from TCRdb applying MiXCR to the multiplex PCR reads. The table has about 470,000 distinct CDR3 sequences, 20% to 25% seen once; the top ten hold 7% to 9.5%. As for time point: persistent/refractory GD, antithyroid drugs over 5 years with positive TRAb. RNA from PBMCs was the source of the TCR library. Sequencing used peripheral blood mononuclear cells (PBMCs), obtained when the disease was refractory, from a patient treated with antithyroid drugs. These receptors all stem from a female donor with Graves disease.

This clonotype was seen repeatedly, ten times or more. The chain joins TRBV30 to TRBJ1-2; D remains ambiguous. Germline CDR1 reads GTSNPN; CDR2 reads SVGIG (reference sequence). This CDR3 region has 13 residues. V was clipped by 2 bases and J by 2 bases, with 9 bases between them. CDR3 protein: CAWSRQENYGYTF. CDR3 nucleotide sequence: TGTGCCTGGAGTCGGCAGGAGAACTATGGCTACACCTTC.

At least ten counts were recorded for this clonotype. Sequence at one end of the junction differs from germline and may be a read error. This CDR3 is CASSLDIGAYEQYF. CDR3 DNA: TGTGCCAGCAGCCTAGACATCGGGGCCTACGAGCAGTACTTC. The J gene is TRBJ2-7, the V gene TRBV11-2; the D gene is possibly TRBD2 (5 bases). Germline lookup yields CDR1 SGHAT and CDR2 FQNNGV. The CDR3 extends over 14 amino acids.

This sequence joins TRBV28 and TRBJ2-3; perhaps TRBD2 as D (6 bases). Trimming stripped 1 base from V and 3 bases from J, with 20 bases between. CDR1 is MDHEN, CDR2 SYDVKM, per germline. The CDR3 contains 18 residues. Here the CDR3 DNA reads TGTGCCAGCAGTTTATTAACCACTAGCCCCAGAACGACAGATACGCAGTATTTT. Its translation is CASSLLTTSPRTTDTQYF. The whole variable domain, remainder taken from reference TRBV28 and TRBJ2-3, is DVKVTQSSRYLVKRTGEKVFLECVQDMDHENMFWYRQDPGLGLRLIYFSYDVKMKEKGDIPEGYSVSREKKERFSLILESASTNQTSMYLCASSLLTTSPRTTDTQYFGPGTRLTVL.

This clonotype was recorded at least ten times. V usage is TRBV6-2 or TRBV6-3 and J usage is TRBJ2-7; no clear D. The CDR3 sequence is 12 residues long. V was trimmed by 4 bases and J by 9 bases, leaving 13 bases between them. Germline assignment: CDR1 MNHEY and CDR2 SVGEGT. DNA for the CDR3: TGTGCCAGCAGTTCCCCATCAGCTGGGCAGTACTTC. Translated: CASSSPSAGQYF.

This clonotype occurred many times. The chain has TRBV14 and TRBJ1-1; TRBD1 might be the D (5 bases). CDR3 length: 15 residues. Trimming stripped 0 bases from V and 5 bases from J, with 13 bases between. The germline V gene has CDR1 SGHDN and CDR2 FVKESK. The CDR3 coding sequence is TGTGCCAGCAGCCAAGAACGGGGCAGATGGACTGAAGCTTTCTTT. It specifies CASSQERGRWTEAFF.

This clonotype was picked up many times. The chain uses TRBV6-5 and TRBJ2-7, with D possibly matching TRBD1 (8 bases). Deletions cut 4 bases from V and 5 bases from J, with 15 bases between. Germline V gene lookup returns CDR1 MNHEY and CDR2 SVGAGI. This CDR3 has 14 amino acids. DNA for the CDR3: TGTGCCAGCAGTTCGAGGACAGGGAGGGACGAGCAGTACTTC. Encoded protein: CASSSRTGRDEQYF.

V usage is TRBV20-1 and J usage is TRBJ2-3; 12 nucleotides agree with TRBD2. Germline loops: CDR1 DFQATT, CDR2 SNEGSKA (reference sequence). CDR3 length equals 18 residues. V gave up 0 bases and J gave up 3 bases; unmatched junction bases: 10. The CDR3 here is CSARDRLASGRVTDTQYF. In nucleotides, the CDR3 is TGCAGTGCTAGAGACCGCCTCGCTAGCGGGAGGGTAACAGATACGCAGTATTTT.

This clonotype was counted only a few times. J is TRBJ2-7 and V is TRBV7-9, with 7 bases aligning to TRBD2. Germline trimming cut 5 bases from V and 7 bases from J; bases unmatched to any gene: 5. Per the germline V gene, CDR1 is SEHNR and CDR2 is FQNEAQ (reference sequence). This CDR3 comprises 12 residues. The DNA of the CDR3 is TGTGCCAGCAGCCAACTAGCGCCAGAGCAGTACTTC. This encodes CASSQLAPEQYF.

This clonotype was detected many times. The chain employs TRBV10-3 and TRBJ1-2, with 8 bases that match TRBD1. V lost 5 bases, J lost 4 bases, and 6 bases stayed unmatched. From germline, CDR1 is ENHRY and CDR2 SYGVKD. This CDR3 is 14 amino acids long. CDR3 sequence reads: CAISLGTGFYGYTF. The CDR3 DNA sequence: TGTGCCATCAGTCTGGGGACAGGATTCTATGGCTACACCTTC.

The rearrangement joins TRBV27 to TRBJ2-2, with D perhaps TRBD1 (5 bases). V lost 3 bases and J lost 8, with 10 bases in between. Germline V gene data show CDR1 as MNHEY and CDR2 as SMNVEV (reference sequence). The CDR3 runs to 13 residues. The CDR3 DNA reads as TGTGCCAGCAGTTTTCTCGACAGTGGGGAGCTGTTTTTT. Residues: CASSFLDSGELFF.

CDR3 bases: TGTGCCAGCAGCCGTAGCGGGAGTGGAGAGCAGTACTTC. Translated: CASSRSGSGEQYF. This chain uses TRBV3-1 with TRBJ2-7, with 9 positions matching TRBD2. Trimming removed 4 bases from V and 7 bases from J; junction bases left unmatched: 5. CDR1 and CDR2 from the germline V gene are LGHDT and YNNKEL (reference sequence). The CDR3 is 13 residues long.

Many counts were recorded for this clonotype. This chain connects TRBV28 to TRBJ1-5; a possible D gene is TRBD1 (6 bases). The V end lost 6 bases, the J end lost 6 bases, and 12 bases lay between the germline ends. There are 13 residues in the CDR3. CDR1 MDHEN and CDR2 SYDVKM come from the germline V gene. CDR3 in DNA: TGTGCCAGCAGCCAGAGGGGGTTTCAGCCCCAGCATTTT. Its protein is CASSQRGFQPQHF.

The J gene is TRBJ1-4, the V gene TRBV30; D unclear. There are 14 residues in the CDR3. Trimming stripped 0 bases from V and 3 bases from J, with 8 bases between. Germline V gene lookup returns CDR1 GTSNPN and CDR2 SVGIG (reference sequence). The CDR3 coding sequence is TGTGCCTGGAGTGTAGGGATCCCTAATGAAAAACTGTTTTTT. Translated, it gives CAWSVGIPNEKLFF. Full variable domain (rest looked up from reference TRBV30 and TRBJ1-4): SQTIHQWPATLVQPVGSPLSLECTVEGTSNPNLYWYRQAAGRGLQLLFYSVGIGQISSEVPQNLSASRPQDRQFILSSKKLLLSDSGFYLCAWSVGIPNEKLFFGSGTQLSVL.

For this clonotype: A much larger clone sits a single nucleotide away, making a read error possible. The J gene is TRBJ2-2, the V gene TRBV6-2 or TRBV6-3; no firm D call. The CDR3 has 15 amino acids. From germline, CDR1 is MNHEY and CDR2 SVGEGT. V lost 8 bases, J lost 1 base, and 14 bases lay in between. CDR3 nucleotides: TGTGCCAGCCCCCCCGGTAGGATGAACACCGGGGAGCTGTTTTTT. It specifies CASPPGRMNTGELFF.

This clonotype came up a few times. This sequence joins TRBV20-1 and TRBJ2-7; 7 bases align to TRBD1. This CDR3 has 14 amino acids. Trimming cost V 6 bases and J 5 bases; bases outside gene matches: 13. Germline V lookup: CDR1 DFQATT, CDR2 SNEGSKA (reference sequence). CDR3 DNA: TGCAGTGCGCCGGACAGGTTGGTTCGAAACGAGCAGTACTTC. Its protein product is CSAPDRLVRNEQYF.

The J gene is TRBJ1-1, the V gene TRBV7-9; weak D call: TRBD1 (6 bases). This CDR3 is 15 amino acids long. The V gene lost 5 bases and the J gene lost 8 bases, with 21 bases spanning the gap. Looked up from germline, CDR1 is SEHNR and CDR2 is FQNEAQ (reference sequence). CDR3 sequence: CASSQPSRGTLEAFF. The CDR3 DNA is TGTGCCAGCAGCCAGCCCTCCCGCGGGACACTGGAAGCTTTCTTT.

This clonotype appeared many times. The chain's CDR3 is CASSAPGRAHEQYF. The CDR3, as DNA: TGTGCCAGCAGTGCCCCGGGGCGGGCCCACGAGCAGTACTTC. This chain links TRBV28 with TRBJ2-7, with D tentatively TRBD1 or TRBD2 (5 bases each). The CDR3 has 14 amino acids. Trimming cost V 5 bases and J 5 bases, with 16 bases left between them. CDR1 is MDHEN and CDR2 is SYDVKM in the germline V gene.

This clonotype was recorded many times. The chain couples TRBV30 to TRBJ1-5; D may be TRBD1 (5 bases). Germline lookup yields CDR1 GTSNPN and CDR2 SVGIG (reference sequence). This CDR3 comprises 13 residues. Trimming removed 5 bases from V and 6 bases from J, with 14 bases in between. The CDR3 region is CAWGTSGGQPQHF. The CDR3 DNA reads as TGTGCCTGGGGGACCTCGGGGGGTCAGCCCCAGCATTTT.

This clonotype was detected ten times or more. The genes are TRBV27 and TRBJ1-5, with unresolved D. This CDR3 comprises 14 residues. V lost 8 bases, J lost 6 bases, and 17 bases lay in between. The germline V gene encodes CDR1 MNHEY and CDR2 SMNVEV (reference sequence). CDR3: CASSAVGKGQPQHF. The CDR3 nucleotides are TGTGCCAGCTCAGCGGTAGGGAAGGGTCAGCCCCAGCATTTT.

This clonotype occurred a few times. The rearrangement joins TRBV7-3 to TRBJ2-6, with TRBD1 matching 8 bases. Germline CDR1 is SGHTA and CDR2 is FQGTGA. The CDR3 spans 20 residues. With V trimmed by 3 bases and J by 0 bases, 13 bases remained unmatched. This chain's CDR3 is CASSLTGAVYRHSGANVLTF. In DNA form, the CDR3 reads TGTGCCAGCAGCTTGACAGGGGCCGTCTATAGACACTCTGGGGCCAACGTCCTGACTTTC.

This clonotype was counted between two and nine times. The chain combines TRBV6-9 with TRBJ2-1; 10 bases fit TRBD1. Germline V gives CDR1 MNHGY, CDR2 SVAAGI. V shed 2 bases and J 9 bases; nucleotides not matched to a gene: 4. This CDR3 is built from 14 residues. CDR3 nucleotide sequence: TGTGCCAGCAGTTATCGGGACAGGGGTAGTGAGCAGTTCTTC. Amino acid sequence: CASSYRDRGSEQFF.

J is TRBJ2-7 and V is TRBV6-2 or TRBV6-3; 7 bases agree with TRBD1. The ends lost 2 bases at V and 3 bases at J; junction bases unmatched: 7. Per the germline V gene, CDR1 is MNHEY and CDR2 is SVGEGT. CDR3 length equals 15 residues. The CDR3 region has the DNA TGTGCCAGCAGTTACGCCCGGGACAGATTCTACGAGCAGTACTTC. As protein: CASSYARDRFYEQYF.

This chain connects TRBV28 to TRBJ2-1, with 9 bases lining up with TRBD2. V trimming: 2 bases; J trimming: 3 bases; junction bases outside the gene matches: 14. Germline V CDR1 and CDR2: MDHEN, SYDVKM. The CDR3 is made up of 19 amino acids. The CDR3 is CASSLVGGRATWDYNEQFF. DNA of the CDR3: TGTGCCAGCAGTTTAGTGGGCGGGAGGGCCACATGGGACTACAATGAGCAGTTCTTC.

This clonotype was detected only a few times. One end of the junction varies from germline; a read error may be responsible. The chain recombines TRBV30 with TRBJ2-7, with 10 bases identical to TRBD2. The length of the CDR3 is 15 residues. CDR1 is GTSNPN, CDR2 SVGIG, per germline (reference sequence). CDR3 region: CTWAFLGLADAEQYF. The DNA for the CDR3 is TGTACCTGGGCCTTTCTAGGACTAGCGGACGCCGAGCAGTACTTC.

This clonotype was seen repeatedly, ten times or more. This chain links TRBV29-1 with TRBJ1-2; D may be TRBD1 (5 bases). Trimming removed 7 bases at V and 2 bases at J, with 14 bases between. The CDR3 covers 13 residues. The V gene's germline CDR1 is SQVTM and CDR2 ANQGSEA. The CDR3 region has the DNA TGCAGCGCCGACGGGCGGGGGAACTATGGCTACACCTTC. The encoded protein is CSADGRGNYGYTF.

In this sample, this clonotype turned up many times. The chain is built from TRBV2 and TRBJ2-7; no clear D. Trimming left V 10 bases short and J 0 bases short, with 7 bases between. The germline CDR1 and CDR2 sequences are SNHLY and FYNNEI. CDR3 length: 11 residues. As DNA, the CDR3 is TGTGCCACGGCGGACTCCTACGAGCAGTACTTC. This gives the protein CATADSYEQYF.

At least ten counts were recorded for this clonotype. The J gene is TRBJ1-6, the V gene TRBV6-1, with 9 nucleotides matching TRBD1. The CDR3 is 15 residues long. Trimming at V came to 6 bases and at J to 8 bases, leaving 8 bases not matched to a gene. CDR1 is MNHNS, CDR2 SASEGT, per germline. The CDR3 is CASRIQGAPDSPLHF. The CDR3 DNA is TGTGCCAGCAGGATACAGGGGGCACCGGATTCACCCCTCCACTTT.

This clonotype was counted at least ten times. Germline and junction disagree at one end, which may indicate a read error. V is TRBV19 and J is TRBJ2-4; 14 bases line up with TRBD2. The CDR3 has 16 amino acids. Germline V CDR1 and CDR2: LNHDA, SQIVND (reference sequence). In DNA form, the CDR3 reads TGTGCCAGTAGCATAGGACTAGCGGGAGGAGCGGACATTCAGTACTTC. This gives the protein CASSIGLAGGADIQYF.

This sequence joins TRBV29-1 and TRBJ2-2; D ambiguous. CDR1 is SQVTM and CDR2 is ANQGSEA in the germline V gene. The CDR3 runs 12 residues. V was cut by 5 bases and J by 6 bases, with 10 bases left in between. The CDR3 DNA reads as TGCAGCGTTAATTCTCGCGCCGGGGAGCTGTTTTTT. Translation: CSVNSRAGELFF.

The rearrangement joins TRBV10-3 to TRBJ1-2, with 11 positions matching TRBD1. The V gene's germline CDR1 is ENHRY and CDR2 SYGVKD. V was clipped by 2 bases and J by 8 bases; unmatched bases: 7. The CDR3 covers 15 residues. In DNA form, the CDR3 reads TGTGCCATCAGTGAGGAGAGGACAGGGGGCCGGGGCTACACCTTC. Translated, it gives CAISEERTGGRGYTF.

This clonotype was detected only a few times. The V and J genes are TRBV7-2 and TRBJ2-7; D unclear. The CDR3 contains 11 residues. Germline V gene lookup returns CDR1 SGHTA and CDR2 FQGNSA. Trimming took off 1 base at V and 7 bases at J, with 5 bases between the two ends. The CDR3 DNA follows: TGTGCCAGCAGCTTAGATGAAGAGCAGTACTTC. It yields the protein CASSLDEEQYF.

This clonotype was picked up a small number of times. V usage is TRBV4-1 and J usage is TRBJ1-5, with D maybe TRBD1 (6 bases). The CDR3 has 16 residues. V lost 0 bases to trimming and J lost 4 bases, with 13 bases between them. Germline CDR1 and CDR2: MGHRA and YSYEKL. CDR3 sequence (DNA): TGCGCCAGCAGCCAAGATTTGGGGGGCTGGAATCAGCCCCAGCATTTT. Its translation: CASSQDLGGWNQPQHF.